A single sample is the source of the 11 T cell receptor beta chains below, sequenced in a study of molecular identifiers for immune sequencing clone quantification. TCRdb reprocessed the PCR reads with MiXCR, giving one entry per CDR3 protein. The table records approximately 90,000 distinct CDR3 sequences, around a fifth of them present only once. Sequencing was done on a sample of naive CD8+ T cells from blood, with Jurkat cell RNA spiked in. The subset here: FACS-sorted CD8+CD4-CCR7+CD45RA+ naive T cells. These receptors all come from a human donor in good health. Some libraries in this study had Jurkat cell RNA spiked in.

The table lists this clonotype with a few counts. The chain combines TRBV9 with TRBJ2-1; 13 bases are shared with TRBD2. This CDR3 has 17 residues. V was clipped by 2 bases and J by 5 bases; unmatched bases: 7. Germline loops: CDR1 SGDLS, CDR2 YYNGEE. For the CDR3, the DNA is TGTGCCAGCAGCGTTGTAGGAACTAGCGGGGGGGACAATGAGCAGTTCTTC. Translation gives CASSVVGTSGGDNEQFF.

Comment on this clonotype: A junction boundary mismatches the germline segment, possibly from a read error. The chain couples TRBV13 to TRBJ2-5; weak D call: TRBD2 (5 bases). Per germline, CDR1 PRHDT and CDR2 FYEKMQ (reference sequence). The length of the CDR3 is 13 residues. The CDR3 here is CASSLNVGETLYF. Here the CDR3 DNA reads TGTGCCAGCAGCTTAAATGTCGGGGAGACCCTGTACTTC.

This clonotype was observed a handful of times. The chain is built from TRBV7-6 and TRBJ1-5; D is unresolved. The CDR3 is 14 amino acids. The germline CDR1 and CDR2 sequences are SGHVS and FNYEAQ. The V and J ends lost 1 base and 6 bases respectively, with 10 bases between them. The CDR3 loop reads CASSLEAWGQPQHF. The DNA for the CDR3 is TGTGCCAGCAGCTTAGAGGCTTGGGGTCAGCCCCAGCATTTT.

V usage is TRBV12-3 or TRBV12-4 and J usage is TRBJ2-5; D unclear. With 6 bases removed from V and 0 bases from J, the gap between germline ends came to 14 bases. The CDR3 loop spans 15 amino acids. The CDR3 DNA reads TGTGCCAGCAGGCTCGGGCCGGAGAACCAAGAGACCCAGTACTTC. It specifies CASRLGPENQETQYF.

This clonotype was recorded a few times. This chain uses TRBV7-3 with TRBJ2-3, with D possibly matching TRBD1 (6 bases). V lost 0 bases and J 1 base, leaving 8 bases between the germline ends. Germline-derived CDR1 and CDR2 are SGHTA and FQGTGA. The CDR3 sequence is 15 residues long. CDR3 in amino acids: CASSLTGGGTDTQYF. CDR3 in DNA: TGTGCCAGCAGCTTAACTGGGGGCGGCACAGATACGCAGTATTTT. Using reference TRBV7-3 and TRBJ2-3 for the parts outside the CDR3, the full variable domain is GAGVSQTPSNKVTEKGKYVELRCDPISGHTALYWYRQSLGQGPEFLIYFQGTGAADDSGLPNDRFFAVRPEGSVSTLKIQRTERGDSAVYLCASSLTGGGTDTQYFGPGTRLTVL.

The chain carries TRBV7-9 and TRBJ1-6, with 7 bases matching TRBD1. CDR1 is SEHNR and CDR2 is FQNEAQ in the germline V gene (reference sequence). Trimming at V came to 5 bases and at J to 7 bases, leaving 11 bases not matched to a gene. The CDR3 length is 16 residues. The CDR3 nucleotides are TGTGCCAGCAGCCCAACTACAGGGGCGGCCAATTCACCCCTCCACTTT. Translating it yields CASSPTTGAANSPLHF.

Many counts were recorded for this clonotype. The rearrangement uses TRBV9 and TRBJ2-3; D possibly matches TRBD1 or TRBD2 (5 bases each). The CDR3 is 15 amino acids. Trimming took 0 bases from V and 2 from J, leaving 10 bases between them. From germline, CDR1 is SGDLS and CDR2 YYNGEE. The CDR3 loop reads CASSVVGAHTDTQYF. In DNA form, the CDR3 reads TGTGCCAGCAGCGTAGTCGGGGCCCACACAGATACGCAGTATTTT.

This clonotype was observed a handful of times. A much larger clone lies one base from this, so it may be a read error. This chain connects TRBV7-2 to TRBJ2-1; D is perhaps TRBD2 (5 bases). The germline CDR1 and CDR2 sequences are SGHTA and FQGNSA. CDR3 size: 15 residues. The chain's CDR3 is CASSLGGYLFNEQSF. CDR3 nucleotide sequence: TGTGCCAGCAGCTTAGGAGGGTATCTCTTCAATGAGCAGTCCTTC.

The V gene is TRBV13, the J gene TRBJ2-1; D might be TRBD2 (6 bases). The CDR3 is 15 amino acids. V lost 4 bases, J lost 0 bases, and 10 bases lay in between. Germline V gene lookup returns CDR1 PRHDT and CDR2 FYEKMQ (reference sequence). CDR3 amino acids: CASSSEAGSYNEQFF. CDR3 DNA: TGTGCCAGCAGCTCCGAAGCGGGCTCCTACAATGAGCAGTTCTTC. The whole variable domain, remainder taken from reference TRBV13 and TRBJ2-1, is AAGVIQSPRHLIKEKRETATLKCYPIPRHDTVYWYQQGPGQDPQFLISFYEKMQSDKGSIPDRFSAQQFSDYHSELNMSSLELGDSALYFCASSSEAGSYNEQFFGPGTRLTVL.

This clonotype was counted many times. V is TRBV24-1 and J is TRBJ2-2; unclear D gene. V was trimmed by 9 bases and J by 7 bases, leaving 14 bases between them. This CDR3 contains 13 residues. Germline V lookup: CDR1 KGHDR, CDR2 SFDVKD. Here the CDR3 reads CATAQSPDGELFF. CDR3 in DNA: TGTGCCACCGCACAGAGTCCTGACGGGGAGCTGTTTTTT.

In its sample, this clonotype was seen many times. V gene TRBV10-2 combines with J gene TRBJ2-3; no reliable D call. Germline CDR1 WSHSY, CDR2 SAAADI. The V gene lost 4 bases and the J gene lost 0 bases, with 5 bases spanning the gap. This CDR3 has 13 residues. This CDR3 reads CASSAGSTDTQYF. CDR3 in DNA: TGCGCCAGCAGTGCCGGGAGCACAGATACGCAGTATTTT.